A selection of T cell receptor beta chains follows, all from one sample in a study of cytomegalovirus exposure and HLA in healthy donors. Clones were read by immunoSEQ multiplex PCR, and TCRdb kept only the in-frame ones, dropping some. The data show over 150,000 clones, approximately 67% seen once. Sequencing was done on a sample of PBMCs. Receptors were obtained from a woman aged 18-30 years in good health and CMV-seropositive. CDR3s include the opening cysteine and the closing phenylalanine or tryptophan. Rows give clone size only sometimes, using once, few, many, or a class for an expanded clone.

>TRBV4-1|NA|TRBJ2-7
CASSQVTSTIYEQYF
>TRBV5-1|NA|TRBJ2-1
CASSFEGGSYNEQFF
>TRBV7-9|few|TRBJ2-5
CASSLSVRGLGETQYF
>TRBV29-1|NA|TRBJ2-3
CSVGQGEATDTQYF
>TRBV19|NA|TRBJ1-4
CASQKTPGFEKLFF
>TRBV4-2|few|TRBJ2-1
CASSQHSGQYNEQFF
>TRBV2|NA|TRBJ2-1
CASSVQGLSYNEQFF
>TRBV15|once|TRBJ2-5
CATSRDPLLAAQETQYF
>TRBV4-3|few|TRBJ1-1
CASSQDYSTRNTEAFF
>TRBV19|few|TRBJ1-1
CASSIDYRQGNTEAFF
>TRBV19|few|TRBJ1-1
CASRISGTGNTEAFF